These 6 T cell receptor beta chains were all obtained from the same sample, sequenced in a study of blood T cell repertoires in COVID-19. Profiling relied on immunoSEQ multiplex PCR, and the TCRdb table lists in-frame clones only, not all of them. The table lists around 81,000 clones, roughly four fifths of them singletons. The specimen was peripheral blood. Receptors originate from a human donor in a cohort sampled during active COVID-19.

The CDR3 bases are TGTGCCAGCAGCTACACCGGGACAGGCTCCTACGAGCAGTACTTC. This encodes CASSYTGTGSYEQYF. The genes are TRBV7-2 and TRBJ2-7, with 8 positions matching TRBD1. CDR3 length equals 15 residues. V dropped 4 bases and J dropped 0; count of bases not matched to a gene: 5. From germline, CDR1 is SGHTA and CDR2 FQGNSA.

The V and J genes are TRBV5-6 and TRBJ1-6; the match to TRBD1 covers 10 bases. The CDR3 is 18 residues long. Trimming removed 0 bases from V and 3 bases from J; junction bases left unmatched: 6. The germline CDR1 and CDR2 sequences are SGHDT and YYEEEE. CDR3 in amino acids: CASSLGEGQGYYNSPLHF. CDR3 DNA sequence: TGTGCCAGCAGCTTGGGTGAGGGACAGGGGTACTATAATTCACCCCTCCACTTT.

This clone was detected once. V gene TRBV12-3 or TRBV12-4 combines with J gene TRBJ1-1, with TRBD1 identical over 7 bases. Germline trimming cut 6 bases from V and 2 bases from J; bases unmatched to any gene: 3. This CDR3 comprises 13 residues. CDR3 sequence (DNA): TGTGCCAGCAGGAGGACAGGTAACACTGAAGCTTTCTTT. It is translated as CASRRTGNTEAFF.

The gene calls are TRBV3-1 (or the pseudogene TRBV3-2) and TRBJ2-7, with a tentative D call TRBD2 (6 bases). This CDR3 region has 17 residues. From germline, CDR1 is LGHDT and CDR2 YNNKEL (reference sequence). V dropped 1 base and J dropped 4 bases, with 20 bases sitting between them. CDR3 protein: CASSQVAQRLAIYEQYF. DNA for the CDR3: TGTGCCAGCAGCCAAGTCGCCCAAAGGCTAGCGATTTACGAGCAGTACTTC.

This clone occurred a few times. CDR3 nucleotides: TGTGCCAGCAGCCAAAGAGGGGGGGCTGAAGCTTTCTTT. This encodes CASSQRGGAEAFF. The gene calls are TRBV3-1 (or the pseudogene TRBV3-2) and TRBJ1-1, with a weak D call TRBD1 (6 bases). Germline-derived CDR1 and CDR2 are LGHDT and YNNKEL (reference sequence). CDR3 size: 13 residues. Trimming shortened V by 2 bases and J by 6 bases, and 10 bases separated the two germline ends.

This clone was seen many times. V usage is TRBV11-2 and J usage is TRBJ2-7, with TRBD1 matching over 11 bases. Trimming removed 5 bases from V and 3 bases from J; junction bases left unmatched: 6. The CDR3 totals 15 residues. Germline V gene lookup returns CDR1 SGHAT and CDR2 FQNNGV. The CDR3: CASSPSGTGGYEQYF. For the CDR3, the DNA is TGTGCCAGCAGCCCGTCCGGGACAGGGGGCTACGAGCAGTACTTC.